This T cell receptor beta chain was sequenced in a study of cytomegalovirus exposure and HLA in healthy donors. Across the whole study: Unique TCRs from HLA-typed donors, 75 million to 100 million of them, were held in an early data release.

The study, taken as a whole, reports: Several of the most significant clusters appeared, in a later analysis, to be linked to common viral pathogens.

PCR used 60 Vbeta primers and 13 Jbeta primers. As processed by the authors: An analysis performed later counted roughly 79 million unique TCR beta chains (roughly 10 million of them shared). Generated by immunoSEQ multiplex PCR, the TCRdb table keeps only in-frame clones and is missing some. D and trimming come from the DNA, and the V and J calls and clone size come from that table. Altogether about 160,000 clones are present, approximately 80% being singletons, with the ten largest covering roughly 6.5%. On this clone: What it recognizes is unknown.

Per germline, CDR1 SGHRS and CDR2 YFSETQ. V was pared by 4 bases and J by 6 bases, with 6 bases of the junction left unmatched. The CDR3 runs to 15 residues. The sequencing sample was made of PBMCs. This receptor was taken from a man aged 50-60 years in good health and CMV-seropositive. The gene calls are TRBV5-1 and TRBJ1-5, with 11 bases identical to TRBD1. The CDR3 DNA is TGCGCCAGCAGCATAACTGGGACAGGGGGTCAGCCCCAGCATTTT. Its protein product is CASSITGTGGQPQHF.